What follows are 23 T cell receptor beta chains derived from one specimen sequenced in a study of CD8 T cells in ankylosing spondylitis. Each CDR3 protein is one row after TCRdb ran MiXCR on the 5' RACE reads. The data contain approximately 25,000 distinct CDR3 sequences, 7.9% of them singletons. Sequenced material: blood. These receptors originate from a male donor with ankylosing spondylitis or in good health (not recorded which).

This clonotype appeared a few times. The chain joins TRBV2 to TRBJ2-2; D not certain. With 10 bases removed from V and 3 bases from J, the gap between germline ends came to 12 bases. Germline V lookup: CDR1 SNHLY, CDR2 FYNNEI. This CDR3 contains 13 residues. The CDR3 sequence: CAIDDLYTGELFF. In nucleotides, the CDR3 is TGTGCCATCGACGATCTATACACCGGGGAGCTGTTTTTT.

The CDR3 sequence: CASSLLRGTGELFF. CDR3 bases: TGTGCCAGCAGCTTACTCAGGGGCACCGGGGAGCTGTTTTTT. The gene calls are TRBV7-2 and TRBJ2-2, with D perhaps TRBD1 (6 bases). Trimming pared 2 bases from V and 4 bases from J, leaving 8 bases between. The CDR3 length is 14 residues. Germline CDR1 SGHTA, CDR2 FQGNSA.

This clonotype has more than one count but fewer than ten. The chain carries TRBV7-2 and TRBJ2-3; D call uncertain. The CDR3 totals 14 residues. V lost 5 bases and J lost 8, with 17 bases in between. Germline assignment: CDR1 SGHTA and CDR2 FQGNSA. The CDR3 bases are TGTGCCAGCAGCCCCCGGTCAGCTTTGGGTACGCAGTATTTT. This sequence encodes CASSPRSALGTQYF.

The V gene is TRBV10-2, the J gene TRBJ2-2; D is possibly TRBD2 (6 bases). Per the germline V gene, CDR1 is WSHSY and CDR2 is SAAADI. V lost 6 bases and J lost 4, with 12 bases in between. The CDR3 has 14 amino acids. CDR3 sequence (DNA): TGCGCCAGCAGCGGGGCGGGGACCACCGGGGAGCTGTTTTTT. Translation gives CASSGAGTTGELFF.

In DNA, the CDR3 is TGTGCCAGCGGACGACAGGCCAACACCGGGGAGCTGTTTTTT. The encoded protein is CASGRQANTGELFF. The chain is built from TRBV21-1 and TRBJ2-2; TRBD1, the table's D call, lacks a check against the DNA. TRBV21-1 is assigned pseudogene status. The CDR3 has 14 residues.

By frequency in the sample, this clonotype is medium-sized. J is TRBJ2-4 and V is TRBV20-1, with TRBD1 matching 9 bases. The CDR3 is 20 amino acids. The ends lost 1 base at V and 0 bases at J; junction bases unmatched: 16. The germline V gene encodes CDR1 DFQATT and CDR2 SNEGSKA (reference sequence). The CDR3 protein is CSARALRDREPFIAKNIQYF. The CDR3 DNA is TGCAGTGCTAGAGCTTTACGGGACAGGGAACCGTTTATAGCCAAAAACATTCAGTACTTC.

The chain combines TRBV7-9 with TRBJ2-3; weak D call: TRBD2 (5 bases). The CDR3 consists of 13 residues. The V end lost 1 base, the J end lost 6 bases, and 8 bases lay between the germline ends. The germline gives CDR1 SEHNR, CDR2 FQNEAQ (reference sequence). The DNA for the CDR3 is TGTGCCAGCAGCTTAGGATTAGCGGATACGCAGTATTTT. Translating gives CASSLGLADTQYF. Drawing the rest from reference TRBV7-9 and TRBJ2-3, the complete variable domain is DTGVSQNPRHKITKRGQNVTFRCDPISEHNRLYWYRQTLGQGPEFLTYFQNEAQLEKSRLLSDRFSAERPKGSFSTLEIQRTEQGDSAMYLCASSLGLADTQYFGPGTRLTVL.

The rearrangement uses TRBV12-3 or TRBV12-4 and TRBJ2-2; D is uncertain. The CDR3 extends over 10 amino acids. Trimming took off 6 bases at V and 7 bases at J, with 3 bases between the two ends. CDR3 amino acids: CASRGGELFF. DNA of the CDR3: TGTGCCAGCAGAGGCGGGGAGCTGTTTTTT.

Only a few counts were recorded for this clonotype. The chain links TRBV7-9 to TRBJ2-1; D is unresolved. The V end was cut by 7 bases, the J end by 7 bases, with 11 bases between. The CDR3 consists of 12 residues. The germline gives CDR1 SEHNR, CDR2 FQNEAQ (reference sequence). The DNA of the CDR3 is TGTGCCAGCAACCGGGCAGGAAATGAGCAGTTCTTC. Its protein is CASNRAGNEQFF.

This clonotype was observed a few times. CDR3 region: CASSLEPNLYNEQFF. Written as DNA, the CDR3 is TGCGCCAGCAGCTTGGAACCTAACCTTTACAATGAGCAGTTCTTC. The chain combines TRBV5-1 with TRBJ2-1, with unresolved D. Germline V gene data show CDR1 as SGHRS and CDR2 as YFSETQ. The CDR3 contains 15 residues. V was cut by 0 bases and J by 4 bases, with 11 bases left in between.

The chain couples TRBV28 to TRBJ2-2; the D is unclear. V was shortened by 5 bases and J by 0 bases, with 13 bases between the two germline ends. The CDR3 spans 16 residues. CDR1 is MDHEN, CDR2 SYDVKM, per germline. CDR3 in DNA: TGTGCCAGCAGTCCGCTGACTGTCGCGAACACCGGGGAGCTGTTTTTT. It encodes CASSPLTVANTGELFF.

This clonotype turned up a few times. One end of the junction varies from germline; a read error may be responsible. This chain uses TRBV7-7 with TRBJ2-3; the match to TRBD2 covers 8 bases. CDR1 and CDR2 (germline): SSHAT, FNYEAQ (reference sequence). The CDR3 is made up of 18 amino acids. The CDR3 sequence: CASSLSTVDRGGTDTQYF. In nucleotides, the CDR3 is TGTGCTAGCAGCTTAAGTACCGTGGACCGGGGGGGGACAGATACGCAGTATTTT.

The chain recombines TRBV6-5 with TRBJ2-2, with a possible D match to TRBD2 (5 bases). Looked up from germline, CDR1 is MNHEY and CDR2 is SVGAGI. The CDR3 totals 14 residues. V was trimmed by 6 bases and J by 6 bases, leaving 14 bases between them. The CDR3 sequence: CASRLLGVSGELFF. CDR3 nucleotide sequence: TGTGCCAGCAGATTACTCGGGGTTTCCGGGGAGCTGTTTTTT.

This clonotype was recorded a few times. V is TRBV7-9 and J is TRBJ2-7; no firm D call. The CDR3 has 15 amino acids. V gave up 3 bases and J gave up 3 bases, with 15 bases separating them. The V gene's germline CDR1 is SEHNR and CDR2 FQNEAQ (reference sequence). Here the CDR3 reads CASSFGEPTNYEQYF. The CDR3 nucleotides are TGTGCCAGCAGCTTTGGGGAACCAACCAACTACGAGCAGTACTTC.

This clonotype was counted only a few times. The J gene is TRBJ2-7, the V gene TRBV29-1; 9 bases align to TRBD2. Germline V gene data show CDR1 as SQVTM and CDR2 as ANQGSEA. Germline trimming cut 4 bases from V and 5 bases from J; bases unmatched to any gene: 9. The CDR3 spans 14 residues. DNA of the CDR3: TGCAGCGTTGTGCAGGCGGGAGGGTCCCACGAGCAGTACTTC. This encodes CSVVQAGGSHEQYF.

In its sample, this clonotype was seen a few times. The chain joins TRBV29-1 to TRBJ2-1; 14 nucleotides match TRBD2. Germline loops: CDR1 SQVTM, CDR2 ANQGSEA. The V gene end was trimmed by 4 bases and the J gene end by 3 bases; junction bases not matched to a gene: 5. CDR3 length: 16 residues. DNA of the CDR3: TGCAGCGTTGCCGGGACTAGCGGGGGCAACTACAATGAGCAGTTCTTC. Protein sequence: CSVAGTSGGNYNEQFF.

This clonotype was observed many times. This sequence joins TRBV24-1 and TRBJ2-7; 8 bases are a match to TRBD1. CDR1 and CDR2 from the germline V gene are KGHDR and SFDVKD. J was trimmed by 6 bases and V by 1 base; bases with no gene match: 7. This CDR3 is built from 15 residues. Here the CDR3 DNA reads TGTGCCACCAGTGATTTTTTCAGGGGGCAGGGCGAGCAGTACTTC. As protein: CATSDFFRGQGEQYF.

This chain uses TRBV5-5 with TRBJ1-1; tentative D call: TRBD1 (5 bases). From germline, CDR1 is SGHKS and CDR2 YYEKEE (reference sequence). The CDR3 is 14 residues long. The V end was cut by 0 bases, the J end by 1 base, with 7 bases between. This CDR3 is CASSLVQENTEAFF. CDR3 sequence (DNA): TGTGCCAGCAGCTTGGTACAGGAGAACACTGAAGCTTTCTTT.

At least ten counts were recorded for this clonotype. V gene TRBV27 combines with J gene TRBJ2-1, with 9 nucleotides matching TRBD2. The CDR3 has 14 amino acids. Unmatched junction bases numbered 1, after V lost 3 bases and J lost 4 bases. The V gene's germline CDR1 is MNHEY and CDR2 SMNVEV (reference sequence). CDR3 DNA sequence: TGTGCCAGCAGTTTGCGGGAGGGTTACAATGAGCAGTTCTTC. Its protein is CASSLREGYNEQFF.

This clonotype has more than one count but fewer than ten. V usage is TRBV27 and J usage is TRBJ2-1; 7 bases are shared with TRBD1. The V gene's germline CDR1 is MNHEY and CDR2 SMNVEV (reference sequence). The CDR3 spans 16 residues. Losses at the gene ends were 0 bases for V and 3 bases for J; bases not matched to a gene: 5. The CDR3 DNA sequence: TGTGCCAGCAGTTTATCCACAGGGGCCAACTACAATGAGCAGTTCTTC. Amino acid sequence: CASSLSTGANYNEQFF.

In this sample, this clonotype turned up a few times. The chain has TRBV27 and TRBJ2-3; TRBD2 matches 14 bases. Trimming at V came to 5 bases and at J to 8 bases, leaving 6 bases not matched to a gene. There are 15 residues in the CDR3. The germline CDR1 and CDR2 sequences are MNHEY and SMNVEV (reference sequence). Here the CDR3 DNA reads TGTGCCAGCAGTATGACTAGCGGGGGGGCTCGTACGCAGTATTTT. Its translation is CASSMTSGGARTQYF.

This clonotype was counted only a few times. The genes are TRBV11-2 and TRBJ2-2; 8 bases are shared with TRBD2. Germline V gene sequence: CDR1 SGHAT, CDR2 FQNNGV. The CDR3 contains 15 residues. Trimming cost V 6 bases and J 0 bases; bases outside gene matches: 3. The CDR3 loop reads CASSHSGANTGELFF. The DNA of the CDR3 is TGTGCCAGCAGTCATAGCGGGGCGAACACCGGGGAGCTGTTTTTT.

The chain carries TRBV13 and TRBJ2-5; the D call may be TRBD1 or TRBD2 (5 bases each). Trimming removed 2 bases from V and 4 bases from J, with 14 bases in between. Per the germline V gene, CDR1 is PRHDT and CDR2 is FYEKMQ (reference sequence). This CDR3 comprises 15 residues. CDR3 bases: TGTGCCAGCAGCTTACCCAGGGCTGGGGGAGAGACCCAGTACTTC. It encodes CASSLPRAGGETQYF.